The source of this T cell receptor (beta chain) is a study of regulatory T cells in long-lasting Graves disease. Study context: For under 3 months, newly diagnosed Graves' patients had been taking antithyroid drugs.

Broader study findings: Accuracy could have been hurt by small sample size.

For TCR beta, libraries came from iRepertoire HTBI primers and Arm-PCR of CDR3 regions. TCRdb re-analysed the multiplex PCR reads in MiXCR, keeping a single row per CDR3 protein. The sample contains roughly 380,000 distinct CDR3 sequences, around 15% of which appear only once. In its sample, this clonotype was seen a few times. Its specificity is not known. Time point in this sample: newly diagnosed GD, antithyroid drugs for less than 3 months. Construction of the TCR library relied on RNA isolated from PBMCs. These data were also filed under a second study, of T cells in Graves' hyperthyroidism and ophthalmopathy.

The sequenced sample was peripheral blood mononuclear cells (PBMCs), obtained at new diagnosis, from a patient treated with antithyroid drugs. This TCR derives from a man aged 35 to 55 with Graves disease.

The CDR3 DNA follows: TGTGCCAGCAGTTACTCAGCGGGATCACCCCTCCACTTT. Translated: CASSYSAGSPLHF. The chain is built from TRBV6-5 and TRBJ1-6; no clear D. This CDR3 has 13 amino acids. With 0 bases removed from V and 10 bases from J, the gap between germline ends came to 7 bases. Germline assignment: CDR1 MNHEY and CDR2 SVGAGI.